Below, one T cell receptor beta chain is given with its context. This entry comes from a study of response to subunit inactivated influenza vaccine. TCRdb called the RT-PCR reads again in MiXCR, with one record for every CDR3 protein. The repertoire has 500,000 to 600,000 distinct CDR3 sequences, about 11% of them found once; the top ten carry 8% to 13%. V was shortened by 3 bases and J by 1 base, with 10 bases between the two germline ends. This CDR3 contains 14 residues. Germline V CDR1 and CDR2: DFQATT, SNEGSKA (reference sequence). Separately, the same data were catalogued under a study of T cells expressing NK-cell markers. That paper adds: With UMIs, 5'RACE template switching was used to make TCR beta cDNA.

V is TRBV20-1 and J is TRBJ1-5; maybe TRBD1 (6 bases). The specimen comprised PBMCs from blood, sampled on the day of vaccination. The source of this sequence is a middle-aged man who received an inactivated influenza vaccine. CDR3 sequence (DNA): TGCAGTGCTAGGCAGGGGCAAAGCAATCAGCCCCAGCATTTT. Translated: CSARQGQSNQPQHF.